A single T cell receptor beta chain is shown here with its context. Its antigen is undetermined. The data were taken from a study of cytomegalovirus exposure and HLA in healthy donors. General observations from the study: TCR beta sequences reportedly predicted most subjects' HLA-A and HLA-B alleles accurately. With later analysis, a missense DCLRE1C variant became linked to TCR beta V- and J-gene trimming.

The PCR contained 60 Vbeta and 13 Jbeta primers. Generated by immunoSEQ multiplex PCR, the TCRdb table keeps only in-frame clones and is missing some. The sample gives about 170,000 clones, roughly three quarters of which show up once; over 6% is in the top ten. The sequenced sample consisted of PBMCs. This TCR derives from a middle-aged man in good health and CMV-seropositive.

CDR3 loop: CASSQVGGAGELFF. DNA of the CDR3: TGCGCCAGCAGCCAAGTGGGGGGGGCCGGGGAGCTGTTTTTT. This chain links TRBV4-3 with TRBJ2-2, with 7 bases aligning to TRBD2. V lost 1 base and J lost 6; bases outside the gene matches: 2. CDR1 LGHNA and CDR2 YSLEER come from the germline V gene. This CDR3 is built from 14 residues.